The 5 T cell receptor beta chains listed next were all sequenced from one sample in a study of T cell responses to AZD1222 COVID-19 vaccine. The method was immunoSEQ multiplex PCR; TCRdb's version includes in-frame clones alone and lacks a portion of them. Among about 150,000 clones listed, around 85% were seen once. Material: peripheral blood, obtained on day 0 of MenACWY control vaccination. The receptors stem from an adult in good health.

This clone was seen a single time. The rearrangement joins TRBV7-9 to TRBJ2-1; 9 bases line up with TRBD1. This CDR3 is 14 amino acids long. The trim removed 10 bases at V and 2 bases at J, leaving 6 bases unmatched. Germline V gene data show CDR1 as SEHNR and CDR2 as FQNEAQ (reference sequence). CDR3 nucleotides: TGTGCCACCAACAGGGGGCCCACCTACAATGAGCAGTTCTTC. Its translation: CATNRGPTYNEQFF.

The rearrangement joins TRBV5-6 to TRBJ1-1; possible D gene TRBD1, 6 bases. This CDR3 is built from 14 residues. Germline V gene lookup returns CDR1 SGHDT and CDR2 YYEEEE. Trimming stripped 7 bases from V and 5 bases from J, with 18 bases between. The CDR3 DNA is TGTGCCAGCGGTGGGGGCAGGGGATGGACTGAAGCTTTCTTT. Translated, it gives CASGGGRGWTEAFF.

The rearrangement uses TRBV4-1 and TRBJ2-2, with D unresolved. This CDR3 comprises 14 residues. Germline V lookup: CDR1 MGHRA, CDR2 YSYEKL. The V end lost 2 bases, the J end lost 5 bases, and 9 bases lay between the germline ends. CDR3 bases: TGCGCCAGCAGCCAATACATTGGGACCGGGGAGCTGTTTTTT. This gives the protein CASSQYIGTGELFF.

The chain uses TRBV6-6 and TRBJ1-1, with D possibly being TRBD1 (5 bases). V was clipped by 5 bases and J by 1 base, with 14 bases between them. The CDR3 is 15 amino acids. Germline CDR1 MNHNY, CDR2 SVGAGI (reference sequence). CDR3 in amino acids: CASSDATGTNTEAFF. CDR3 bases: TGTGCCAGCAGTGACGCAACCGGGACGAACACTGAAGCTTTCTTT.

This clone was counted once. The chain recombines TRBV19 with TRBJ2-1; D is unresolved. The CDR3 is 14 residues long. V lost 5 bases, J lost 0 bases, and 8 bases lay in between. Germline V CDR1 and CDR2: LNHDA, SQIVND (reference sequence). CDR3 amino acids: CASSLESSYNEQFF. CDR3 DNA: TGTGCCAGTAGTCTGGAGAGCTCCTACAATGAGCAGTTCTTC. Full variable domain (outside the CDR3, taken from reference TRBV19 and TRBJ2-1): DGGITQSPKYLFRKEGQNVTLSCEQNLNHDAMYWYRQDPGQGLRLIYYSQIVNDFQKGDIAEGYSVSREKKESFPLTVTSAQKNPTAFYLCASSLESSYNEQFFGPGTRLTVL.